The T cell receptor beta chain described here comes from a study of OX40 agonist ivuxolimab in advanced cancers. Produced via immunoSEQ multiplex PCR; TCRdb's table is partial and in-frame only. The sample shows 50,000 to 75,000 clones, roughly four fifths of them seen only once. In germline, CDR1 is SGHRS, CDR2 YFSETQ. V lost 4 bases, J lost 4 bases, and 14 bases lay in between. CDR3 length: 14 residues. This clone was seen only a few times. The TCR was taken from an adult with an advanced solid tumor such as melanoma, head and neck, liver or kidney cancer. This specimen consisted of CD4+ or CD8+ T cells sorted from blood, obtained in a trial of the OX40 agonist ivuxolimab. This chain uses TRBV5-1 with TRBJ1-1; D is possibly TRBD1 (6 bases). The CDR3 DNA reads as TGCGCCAGCAGCCCCCGGATAGGGGGCACTGAAGCTTTCTTT. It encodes CASSPRIGGTEAFF.